This entry features one T cell receptor (beta chain) sequence. The antigen remains undetermined. Scientists ran DNA taken from cultured CD4+ T cells through the Oncomine TCR Beta short-read assay for sequencing. Via MiXCR, TCRdb re-called the PCR reads, giving one row per CDR3 protein. This table has tens of thousands of distinct CDR3 sequences, around 63% appearing once. The sample belongs to a study of vaccination and CD4 T cells after COVID-19. Overall study: The convalescents, six males and four females, included two who were Hispanic.

In germline, CDR1 is SGHVS, CDR2 FQNEAQ. The CDR3 is 13 amino acids. V lost 0 bases to trimming and J lost 2 bases, with 4 bases between them. Regarding treatment: roughly nine-day PBMC culture with coronavirus spike peptide pools or control peptides (ViraFEST assay). There were positive PCR dates ranging from March to December 2020, all predating US Alpha, Beta and Delta variants. The rearrangement joins TRBV7-8 to TRBJ1-1; no clear D. Sequencing used CD4+ T cells from blood, cultured in vitro. The origin of this receptor is a human donor who had recovered from COVID-19. DNA of the CDR3: TGTGCCAGCAGCTTAGCCCGAAACACTGAAGCTTTCTTT. It encodes CASSLARNTEAFF.